This T cell receptor beta chain was identified in a study of cytomegalovirus exposure and HLA in healthy donors. Trimming took off 6 bases at V and 0 bases at J, with 11 bases between the two ends. The CDR3 contains 14 residues. The V gene's germline CDR1 is MNHNY and CDR2 SVGAGI (reference sequence). Primers included in the PCR were 60 Vbeta and 13 Jbeta primers. Here immunoSEQ multiplex PCR was the method, and the copy in TCRdb shows in-frame clones only, minus some. The table lists some 150,000 clones, approximately 79% of them singletons. This clone was seen more than once but under ten times. The gene calls are TRBV6-6 and TRBJ1-1; D possibly corresponds to TRBD1 (6 bases). The source material was PBMCs. This sequence originates from a woman aged 30 to 39 in good health and CMV-seronegative. CDR3 loop: CASSLGHLNTEAFF. The CDR3 coding sequence is TGTGCCAGCAGCCTGGGACACCTGAACACTGAAGCTTTCTTT.